Sequencing of this T cell receptor (beta chain) was carried out in a study of T cells after yellow fever vaccination. Study-level points and caveats: Clones that expanded after primary vaccination mostly reappeared after the booster (just under 98% CD4, roughly 90% CD8).

The sample holds a few counts of this clonotype. Its antigen is still unknown. In germline, CDR1 is MNHEY, CDR2 SVGEGT. The CDR3 is 15 residues long. The V end lost 6 bases, the J end lost 3 bases, and 18 bases lay between the germline ends. TCRdb re-derived calls from the 5' RACE reads in MiXCR, one entry per CDR3 protein. In the table there are 300,000 or so distinct CDR3 sequences, roughly 8.7% of which are singletons. The starting material was CD4+ T cells sorted from PBMCs, obtained 5 days after the yellow fever booster vaccination. This TCR came from a man between 18 and 29 years old who received the YFV17D yellow fever vaccine. The chain employs TRBV6-2 or TRBV6-3 and TRBJ2-7, with D uncertain. This chain's CDR3 is CASSRDNPVIYEQYF. CDR3 nucleotide sequence: TGTGCCAGCAGCCGAGACAATCCGGTTATCTACGAGCAGTACTTC.